One and the same sample provided the 26 T cell receptor beta chains below, sequenced in a study of blood T cell repertoires in COVID-19. The assay was immunoSEQ multiplex PCR, and TCRdb's table has in-frame clones only and misses some. This sample has 150,000 to 200,000 clones; around nine tenths occur once, and the top ten carry about 22%. Specimen: peripheral blood. These receptors all come from a man aged 55 to 70 with active or convalescent COVID-19.

The genes are TRBV6-5 and TRBJ1-1, with TRBD1 identical over 11 bases. The CDR3 sequence is 15 residues long. The V segment lost 0 bases and the J segment 7 bases; nucleotides outside the gene matches: 4. Germline V lookup: CDR1 MNHEY, CDR2 SVGAGI. CDR3: CASSYSLGTGGEAFF. The CDR3 DNA reads as TGTGCCAGCAGTTACTCCCTTGGGACAGGGGGTGAAGCTTTCTTT.

The CDR3 region has the DNA TGCGCCAGCAGCCCAGAGCGGGGGACCCACGAGCAGTACTTC. Amino acids: CASSPERGTHEQYF. The rearrangement joins TRBV5-1 to TRBJ2-7; 8 bases agree with TRBD2. Trimming removed 4 bases from V and 5 bases from J; junction bases left unmatched: 8. Germline CDR1 is SGHRS and CDR2 is YFSETQ. The CDR3 is 14 residues long.

The J gene is TRBJ1-2, the V gene TRBV19; 11 bases map to TRBD1. Germline assignment: CDR1 LNHDA and CDR2 SQIVND (reference sequence). The CDR3 consists of 15 residues. Losses at the gene ends were 6 bases for V and 8 bases for J; bases not matched to a gene: 11. The CDR3 region has the DNA TGTGCCAGTAGCCAAGTGGACAGGGGGCGCGGAGGCTACACCTTC. This codes for CASSQVDRGRGGYTF.

The gene calls are TRBV6-5 and TRBJ1-5, with 9 positions matching TRBD1. V trimming: 8 bases; J trimming: 6 bases; junction bases outside the gene matches: 5. The CDR3 totals 13 residues. Germline values: CDR1 MNHEY, CDR2 SVGAGI. DNA of the CDR3: TGTGCCAGCGCCGGGACAGGGAGTCAGCCCCAGCATTTT. This codes for CASAGTGSQPQHF.

J is TRBJ2-7 and V is TRBV27; 8 nucleotides align to TRBD2. The germline V gene encodes CDR1 MNHEY and CDR2 SMNVEV (reference sequence). The V gene end was trimmed by 3 bases and the J gene end by 5 bases; junction bases not matched to a gene: 6. There are 14 residues in the CDR3. The DNA of the CDR3 is TGTGCCAGCAGTTTCAGCGGGGGCGGAAACGAGCAGTACTTC. It codes for CASSFSGGGNEQYF.

V and J are TRBV2 and TRBJ2-2; unclear D gene. The CDR3 is made up of 16 amino acids. Germline V gene data show CDR1 as SNHLY and CDR2 as FYNNEI. The germline V and J ends were trimmed by 3 bases and 0 bases, with 11 bases remaining between them. CDR3 nucleotides: TGTGCCAGCAGTGATCAAGCCCTAACGAACACCGGGGAGCTGTTTTTT. Encoded protein: CASSDQALTNTGELFF. The whole variable domain, filled in from reference TRBV2 and TRBJ2-2, reads EPEVTQTPSHQVTQMGQEVILRCVPISNHLYFYWYRQILGQKVEFLVSFYNNEISEKSEIFDDQFSVERPDGSNFTLKIRSTKLEDSAMYFCASSDQALTNTGELFFGEGSRLTVL.

Only one count was recorded for this clone. The chain uses TRBV25-1 and TRBJ1-4, with 9 positions matching TRBD1. Germline V lookup: CDR1 MGHDK, CDR2 SYGVNS. This CDR3 is 16 amino acids long. V gave up 1 base and J gave up 4 bases; unmatched junction bases: 4. The CDR3 DNA reads TGTGCCAGCAGTGAATCGGGGACAGGGTTTAATGAAAAACTGTTTTTT. Amino acid sequence: CASSESGTGFNEKLFF.

The V call is TRBV5-1, the J call TRBJ1-1; 7 bases map to TRBD1. Germline-derived CDR1 and CDR2 are SGHRS and YFSETQ. Trimming at V came to 4 bases and at J to 3 bases, leaving 6 bases not matched to a gene. The CDR3 contains 14 residues. The CDR3 DNA follows: TGCGCCAGCAGCATTGGACAGGAGTACACTGAAGCTTTCTTT. This sequence encodes CASSIGQEYTEAFF.

The chain carries TRBV5-1 and TRBJ2-7, with D perhaps TRBD1 (6 bases). Germline V gives CDR1 SGHRS, CDR2 YFSETQ. The CDR3 sequence is 16 residues long. With 1 base removed from V and 2 bases from J, the gap between germline ends came to 16 bases. CDR3 amino acids: CASSLRGTVSPYEQYF. The CDR3 DNA reads TGCGCCAGCAGCTTGAGGGGGACGGTATCACCCTACGAGCAGTACTTC.

This clone showed up just once. V usage is TRBV7-8 and J usage is TRBJ2-6; D not resolved. Germline values: CDR1 SGHVS, CDR2 FQNEAQ. V was clipped by 3 bases and J by 1 base, with 10 bases between them. This CDR3 comprises 16 residues. CDR3 nucleotides: TGTGCCAGCAGCTTGACACGGTTTTCTGGGGCCAACGTCCTGACTTTC. Translation: CASSLTRFSGANVLTF.

V and J are TRBV15 and TRBJ2-7; tentatively, D is TRBD1 (8 bases). Trimming cost V 3 bases and J 0 bases, with 21 bases left between them. The CDR3 contains 18 residues. Germline CDR1 and CDR2: LNHNV and YYDKDF (reference sequence). CDR3 region: CATSRARGGRGHSYEQYF. The DNA for the CDR3 is TGTGCCACCAGCAGGGCCCGCGGGGGCAGGGGGCACTCCTACGAGCAGTACTTC.

The chain combines TRBV30 with TRBJ2-1; the D gene is possibly TRBD1 (7 bases). Germline CDR1 GTSNPN, CDR2 SVGIG (reference sequence). V was shortened by 2 bases and J by 4 bases, with 12 bases between the two germline ends. The CDR3 loop spans 14 amino acids. CDR3 DNA sequence: TGTGCCTGGAGTTCGGCAGGGGGGTACAATGAGCAGTTCTTC. The encoded protein is CAWSSAGGYNEQFF.

The V gene is TRBV10-3, the J gene TRBJ2-7, with TRBD1 matching 7 bases. Germline V lookup: CDR1 ENHRY, CDR2 SYGVKD. There are 14 residues in the CDR3. J lost 2 bases, V lost 6 bases, and 7 bases had no gene match. The CDR3 loop reads CAIRSGTATYEQYF. DNA of the CDR3: TGTGCCATCAGGTCCGGGACAGCGACCTACGAGCAGTACTTC.

The J gene is TRBJ1-1, the V gene TRBV2; D ambiguous. Germline CDR1 and CDR2: SNHLY and FYNNEI. Trimming stripped 0 bases from V and 7 bases from J, with 12 bases between. This CDR3 comprises 14 residues. Here the CDR3 DNA reads TGTGCCAGCAGTGAAGCGCTTCGAGAAAGTGAAGCTTTCTTT. This gives the protein CASSEALRESEAFF.

This clone was recorded a few times. The rearrangement links TRBV6-5 to TRBJ2-3; D ambiguous. The V gene lost 5 bases and the J gene lost 5 bases, with 11 bases spanning the gap. Germline-derived CDR1 and CDR2 are MNHEY and SVGAGI. The CDR3 spans 13 residues. The CDR3 nucleotides are TGTGCCAGCAGTCCTACGTTGAAAGATACGCAGTATTTT. As protein: CASSPTLKDTQYF.

This chain links TRBV3-1 (or the pseudogene TRBV3-2) with TRBJ2-2, with 14 bases fitting TRBD2. The CDR3 extends over 19 amino acids. The ends lost 0 bases at V and 6 bases at J; junction bases unmatched: 9. The germline CDR1 and CDR2 sequences are LGHDT and YNNKEL (reference sequence). Written as DNA, the CDR3 is TGTGCCAGCAGCCAAGATCGGACTAGCGGGGGGCCAATTTCCGGGGAGCTGTTTTTT. It translates to CASSQDRTSGGPISGELFF.

V is TRBV2 and J is TRBJ1-1; D might be TRBD1 (5 bases). V was shortened by 2 bases and J by 0 bases, with 16 bases between the two germline ends. The V gene's germline CDR1 is SNHLY and CDR2 FYNNEI. The CDR3 totals 17 residues. The CDR3 here is CASSEIGAGLVNTEAFF. CDR3 coding DNA: TGTGCCAGCAGTGAAATAGGGGCAGGGCTGGTGAACACTGAAGCTTTCTTT.

This clone was counted once. V is TRBV11-2 and J is TRBJ2-2; 12 bases are a match to TRBD2. The germline gives CDR1 SGHAT, CDR2 FQNNGV. J lost 5 bases, V lost 2 bases, and 9 bases had no gene match. CDR3 length: 18 amino acids. CDR3 sequence (DNA): TGTGCCAGCAGCTTATCTTCTAGCGGGGGGGCGCGGACCGGGGAGCTGTTTTTT. Protein sequence: CASSLSSSGGARTGELFF.

The chain is built from TRBV7-7 and TRBJ2-5; D is perhaps TRBD2 (5 bases). V lost 6 bases and J lost 5, with 13 bases in between. The CDR3 is 13 amino acids. Germline V gives CDR1 SSHAT, CDR2 FNYEAQ (reference sequence). The CDR3 DNA sequence: TGTGCCAGCAGTATTGACCGAGGGGAGACCCAGTACTTC. It is translated as CASSIDRGETQYF.

V usage is TRBV11-2 and J usage is TRBJ2-1; 9 bases map to TRBD2. With V trimmed by 6 bases and J by 0 bases, 3 bases remained unmatched. There are 15 residues in the CDR3. From germline, CDR1 is SGHAT and CDR2 FQNNGV. CDR3: CASRLAGRSYNEQFF. The CDR3 DNA reads as TGTGCCAGCAGGCTAGCGGGGCGCTCCTACAATGAGCAGTTCTTC.

This clone was observed a handful of times. The rearrangement joins TRBV4-2 to TRBJ2-1; TRBD2 matches 9 bases. Germline assignment: CDR1 LGHNA and CDR2 YNFKEQ. Trimming took 4 bases from V and 13 from J; bases not matched to a gene: 5. The CDR3 runs to 12 residues. Here the CDR3 reads CASSRRRGGQFF. As DNA, the CDR3 is TGTGCCAGCAGCCGAAGGCGGGGGGGCCAGTTCTTC.

V usage is TRBV18 and J usage is TRBJ1-1; 8 nucleotides line up with TRBD1. CDR3 length: 16 amino acids. With 1 base clipped from V and 3 bases from J, the junction kept 7 bases outside the gene matches. Germline CDR1 reads KGHSH; CDR2 reads LQKENI. CDR3 residues: CASSPRVGQGDTEAFF. The CDR3 region has the DNA TGTGCCAGCTCACCACGAGTCGGACAGGGTGACACTGAAGCTTTCTTT.

The CDR3 DNA sequence: TGTGCCAGCAATTCACCGGGACTAGCGTCGGCGCAGTATTTT. Translating gives CASNSPGLASAQYF. This chain joins TRBV7-2 and TRBJ2-3; 10 bases align to TRBD2. In germline, CDR1 is SGHTA, CDR2 FQGNSA. V lost 7 bases and J lost 10; bases outside the gene matches: 11. The CDR3 runs 14 residues.

The rearrangement uses TRBV29-1 and TRBJ1-2; D remains ambiguous. The germline CDR1 and CDR2 sequences are SQVTM and ANQGSEA. The CDR3 is 14 residues long. V was clipped by 0 bases and J by 8 bases, with 16 bases between them. The CDR3 coding sequence is TGCAGCGTTGAAGATCACCGGGGAACTCAGGGCTACACCTTC. This codes for CSVEDHRGTQGYTF.

The rearrangement links TRBV3-1 (or the pseudogene TRBV3-2) to TRBJ1-1; D is unclear. Germline CDR1 is LGHDT and CDR2 is YNNKEL (reference sequence). The CDR3 is 14 residues long. Trimming left V 3 bases short and J 7 bases short, with 15 bases between. Written as DNA, the CDR3 is TGTGCCAGCAGCCAGGACTTGGGTGCGGTTGAAGCTTTCTTT. It specifies CASSQDLGAVEAFF.

This rearrangement joins TRBV5-1 to TRBJ2-2; tentative D call: TRBD1 (6 bases). Germline CDR1 SGHRS, CDR2 YFSETQ. V was clipped by 1 base and J by 5 bases, with 12 bases between them. This CDR3 region has 15 residues. CDR3 nucleotides: TGCGCCAGCAGCTTGACAGGGTCCGAAACCGGGGAGCTGTTTTTT. This translates into CASSLTGSETGELFF.